This note documents a single T cell receptor beta chain sequence. What it binds is not known. The CDR3 consists of 17 residues. Germline V gene lookup returns CDR1 WSHSY and CDR2 SAAADI. The ends were cut back, 2 bases at V and 0 bases at J, with 11 bases in the middle. The sample belongs to a study of regulatory T cells in long-lasting Graves disease. CDR3-region Arm-PCR and iRepertoire HTBI primers produced the TCR beta libraries. TCRdb redid the calling of the multiplex PCR reads with MiXCR, one entry per CDR3 protein. The data contain around 400,000 distinct CDR3 sequences, 15% of them seen just once; the ten biggest clones take up over 7.5%. Broader study findings: Among the persistent patients, 2,500 to 3,000 public clonotypes were shared, more than the 850 to 1,000 shared among new patients. Among samples with persistent disease, TRBV28, TRBJ1-2 and TRBJ2-5 were favored.

Indicated time point: newly diagnosed GD, antithyroid drugs for less than 3 months. PBMCs provided the RNA from which the TCR library was made. Staff drew around 10 milliliters of peripheral blood into EDTA tubes. This sample also appeared in a second study, on T cells in Graves' hyperthyroidism and ophthalmopathy. From that paper: Blood also contained most expanded thyroid clonotypes above 0.001.

V usage is TRBV10-2 and J usage is TRBJ1-6; unclear D gene. The clonotype comes from a woman aged 40 to 49 with Graves disease. Sequenced here: peripheral blood mononuclear cells (PBMCs), sampled at new diagnosis, from a patient treated with antithyroid drugs. In nucleotides, the CDR3 is TGCGCCAGCAGTGAGATTGGAGGAAGCTCCTATAATTCACCCCTCCACTTT. Protein product: CASSEIGGSSYNSPLHF.